These 24 T cell receptor beta chains came from one sample sequenced in a study of CD8 T cell repertoires and HIV-1 epitope variants. TCRdb's copy holds only in-frame clones and misses some; the assay was immunoSEQ multiplex PCR. The sample yields some 2,500 clones, roughly 69% seen once. Their cognate antigens are unknown. The specimen sequenced was cultured CD8+ T cells derived from PBMCs. These receptors originate from a male donor with HIV.

This rearrangement joins TRBV28 to TRBJ1-4; TRBD1 might be the D (6 bases). V shed 4 bases and J shed 5 bases, with 17 bases lying between them. This CDR3 spans 16 amino acids. Looked up from germline, CDR1 is MDHEN and CDR2 is SYDVKM. The CDR3 coding sequence is TGTGCCAGCAGTTACCCCAAGACAGGCAGCAATGAAAAACTGTTTTTT. Translated, it gives CASSYPKTGSNEKLFF. Supplemented by reference TRBV28 and TRBJ1-4, the full variable domain reads DVKVTQSSRYLVKRTGEKVFLECVQDMDHENMFWYRQDPGLGLRLIYFSYDVKMKEKGDIPEGYSVSREKKERFSLILESASTNQTSMYLCASSYPKTGSNEKLFFGSGTQLSVL.

The gene calls are TRBV28 and TRBJ2-7, with D unclear. CDR1 is MDHEN and CDR2 is SYDVKM in the germline V gene. CDR3 length equals 14 residues. V was shortened by 7 bases and J by 5 bases, with 18 bases between the two germline ends. CDR3 sequence: CASKIIESGHEQYF. CDR3 in DNA: TGTGCCAGCAAAATCATCGAATCGGGCCACGAGCAGTACTTC. Using reference TRBV28 and TRBJ2-7 for the parts outside the CDR3, the full variable domain is DVKVTQSSRYLVKRTGEKVFLECVQDMDHENMFWYRQDPGLGLRLIYFSYDVKMKEKGDIPEGYSVSREKKERFSLILESASTNQTSMYLCASKIIESGHEQYFGPGTRLTVT.

The gene calls are TRBV28 and TRBJ1-1; a possible D gene is TRBD1 (6 bases). With 7 bases removed from V and 4 bases from J, the gap between germline ends came to 16 bases. Germline V gene sequence: CDR1 MDHEN, CDR2 SYDVKM. This CDR3 has 14 amino acids. The CDR3 DNA reads as TGTGCCAGCACCCGGGATAGGGGGGGCACTGAAGCTTTCTTT. Its protein is CASTRDRGGTEAFF. Full variable domain (missing parts from reference TRBV28 and TRBJ1-1): DVKVTQSSRYLVKRTGEKVFLECVQDMDHENMFWYRQDPGLGLRLIYFSYDVKMKEKGDIPEGYSVSREKKERFSLILESASTNQTSMYLCASTRDRGGTEAFFGQGTRLTVV.

This chain links TRBV5-4 with TRBJ1-3, with TRBD1 identical over 7 bases. This CDR3 has 17 amino acids. CDR1 and CDR2 (germline): SGHNT, YYREEE (reference sequence). J gave up 0 bases and V 6 bases, and 12 bases lay outside the gene matches. The CDR3 loop is CASISTLRDSSGNTIYF. For the CDR3, the DNA is TGTGCCAGCATTTCAACTCTCCGGGACAGCTCTGGAAACACCATATATTTT.

This CDR3 is CASSLGTDQPQHF. CDR3 nucleotide sequence: TGTGCCAGCAGCTTAGGTACAGATCAGCCCCAGCATTTT. The chain combines TRBV7-9 with TRBJ1-5; D is ambiguous. This CDR3 comprises 13 residues. Trimming took off 1 base at V and 5 bases at J, with 6 bases between the two ends. Germline CDR1 and CDR2: SEHNR and FQNEAQ (reference sequence).

The chain carries TRBV28 and TRBJ2-1, with 11 bases that match TRBD2. V shed 6 bases and J 4 bases; nucleotides not matched to a gene: 23. Germline CDR1 and CDR2: MDHEN and SYDVKM. The CDR3 totals 21 residues. The CDR3 DNA reads TGTGCCAGCAGCCCTGGGGAGGTTTTTGATTTAGCGGGGGGGTGGTACAATGAGCAGTTCTTC. It encodes CASSPGEVFDLAGGWYNEQFF.

V usage is TRBV30 and J usage is TRBJ1-1; a possible D gene is TRBD1 (5 bases). This CDR3 region has 13 residues. CDR1 is GTSNPN, CDR2 SVGIG, per germline (reference sequence). V was pared by 5 bases and J by 2 bases, with 12 bases between. CDR3 bases: TGTGCCTGGCTTTTTCAGGGTAACACTGAAGCTTTCTTT. It codes for CAWLFQGNTEAFF.

The gene calls are TRBV5-1 and TRBJ1-1, with D maybe TRBD1 (5 bases). Between the trimmed V and J ends, which lost 2 bases and 6 bases, there was a span of 8 bases. In germline, CDR1 is SGHRS, CDR2 YFSETQ. CDR3 length: 12 amino acids. The CDR3 region has the DNA TGCGCCAGCAGCTTAACAGGATCTGAAGCTTTCTTT. Translating it yields CASSLTGSEAFF.

This chain connects TRBV6-5 to TRBJ2-3; 12 bases agree with TRBD2. Losses at the gene ends were 0 bases for V and 3 bases for J; bases not matched to a gene: 1. The V gene's germline CDR1 is MNHEY and CDR2 SVGAGI. The CDR3 loop spans 16 amino acids. The CDR3 sequence is CASSYSTSGSTDTQYF. As DNA, the CDR3 is TGTGCCAGCAGTTACTCGACTAGCGGGAGTACAGATACGCAGTATTTT.

The V gene is TRBV28, the J gene TRBJ1-2; D not certain. Deletions cut 3 bases from V and 8 bases from J, with 10 bases between. Germline lookup yields CDR1 MDHEN and CDR2 SYDVKM. The CDR3 covers 12 residues. The CDR3 coding sequence is TGTGCCAGCAGTTTTGGGGTCGGAGGCTACACCTTC. As protein: CASSFGVGGYTF.

This clone was detected only a few times. The gene calls are TRBV28 and TRBJ2-3; 8 bases are a match to TRBD1. The CDR3 covers 17 residues. Germline lookup yields CDR1 MDHEN and CDR2 SYDVKM. V was pared by 1 base and J by 4 bases, with 10 bases of the junction left unmatched. The CDR3 DNA reads TGTGCCAGCAGTTTATTTGCAGGGGGCGAGCTTGCAGATACGCAGTATTTT. Translating gives CASSLFAGGELADTQYF.

The chain links TRBV25-1 to TRBJ1-1; TRBD1 matches at 8 bases. The CDR3 contains 18 residues. The ends lost 0 bases at V and 4 bases at J; junction bases unmatched: 13. The germline gives CDR1 MGHDK, CDR2 SYGVNS. The CDR3 protein is CASSEYLVTDRDGTEAFF. The CDR3 DNA reads as TGTGCCAGCAGTGAATATTTAGTGACGGACAGGGACGGCACTGAAGCTTTCTTT.

The V gene is TRBV27, the J gene TRBJ1-6; D gene uncertain. The CDR3 contains 15 residues. The germline CDR1 and CDR2 sequences are MNHEY and SMNVEV (reference sequence). The V and J ends lost 5 bases and 0 bases respectively, with 8 bases between them. The CDR3 loop reads CASSAVSSYNSPLHF. DNA for the CDR3: TGTGCCAGCAGTGCCGTAAGCTCCTATAATTCACCCCTCCACTTT.

The gene calls are TRBV5-8 and TRBJ2-7, with TRBD1 identical over 8 bases. J lost 4 bases, V lost 4 bases, and 7 bases had no gene match. This CDR3 comprises 14 residues. Per the germline V gene, CDR1 is SGHTS and CDR2 is YDEGEE. The CDR3 DNA reads as TGTGCCAGCAGCCCGGACAGGGTAAGGTACGAGCAGTACTTC. It encodes CASSPDRVRYEQYF.

V usage is TRBV7-9 and J usage is TRBJ2-5; 7 bases match TRBD1. The germline gives CDR1 SEHNR, CDR2 FQNEAQ (reference sequence). This CDR3 has 13 residues. Unmatched junction bases numbered 5, after V lost 5 bases and J lost 5 bases. The CDR3 DNA sequence: TGTGCCAGCAGCCAGGGGGTTGAGGAGACCCAGTACTTC. Translation: CASSQGVEETQYF.

The rearrangement uses TRBV4-1 and TRBJ2-5, with D perhaps matching TRBD1 (5 bases). This CDR3 contains 15 residues. Germline loops: CDR1 MGHRA, CDR2 YSYEKL. Trimming took 3 bases from V and 1 from J, leaving 12 bases between them. The CDR3 sequence: CASSQLDSVQETQYF. The CDR3 DNA reads TGCGCCAGCAGCCAGTTAGACAGCGTCCAAGAGACCCAGTACTTC.

The chain employs TRBV5-3 and TRBJ1-6, with TRBD1 matching 11 bases. TRBV5-3 is reported as an ORF; its role is uncertain. Losses at the gene ends were 4 bases for V and 6 bases for J; bases not matched to a gene: 6. The CDR3 has 16 amino acids. The CDR3 loop reads CARSRGQGESNSPLHF. In DNA form, the CDR3 reads TGTGCCAGAAGCCGGGGACAGGGGGAAAGTAATTCACCCCTCCACTTT.

V and J are TRBV28 and TRBJ2-1; 7 bases map to TRBD1. From germline, CDR1 is MDHEN and CDR2 SYDVKM. With V trimmed by 4 bases and J by 4 bases, 7 bases remained unmatched. This CDR3 is built from 15 residues. CDR3 DNA: TGTGCCAGCAGTTCCGTCCAGGGGGATTACAATGAGCAGTTCTTC. This gives the protein CASSSVQGDYNEQFF.

CDR3 DNA sequence: TGCGCCAGGGGGTCCGCTAACTATGGCTACACCTTC. Translated: CARGSANYGYTF. This chain connects TRBV10-1 to TRBJ1-2; D ambiguous. The germline V gene has CDR1 WNHNN and CDR2 SYGVQD (reference sequence). The CDR3 loop spans 12 amino acids. V lost 9 bases and J 0 bases, leaving 8 bases between the germline ends.

This clone showed up just a few times. This chain connects TRBV7-6 to TRBJ1-1, with unresolved D. Germline V gene sequence: CDR1 SGHVS, CDR2 FNYEAQ. V was pared by 1 base and J by 1 base, with 4 bases between. CDR3 size: 13 residues. Here the CDR3 DNA reads TGTGCCAGCAGCTTAGGGGAGAACACTGAAGCTTTCTTT. Its translation: CASSLGENTEAFF.

The chain uses TRBV5-8 and TRBJ1-3; 9 bases line up with TRBD1. The CDR3 is 18 amino acids. Germline V gives CDR1 SGHTS, CDR2 YDEGEE. The ends lost 5 bases at V and 0 bases at J; junction bases unmatched: 12. The CDR3 nucleotides read TGTGCCAGCAGATCGCCGGGACAGGGAGGTGGCTCTGGAAACACCATATATTTT. Translated: CASRSPGQGGGSGNTIYF.

The V gene is TRBV9, the J gene TRBJ1-4; D might be TRBD1 (5 bases). This CDR3 has 15 residues. From germline, CDR1 is SGDLS and CDR2 YYNGEE. Trimming removed 7 bases at V and 5 bases at J, with 18 bases between. The CDR3 DNA follows: TGTGCCAGCTCCCCCTCAGCGGGGGAGAATGAAAAACTGTTTTTT. Its protein product is CASSPSAGENEKLFF.

V is TRBV6-1 and J is TRBJ2-7; 8 bases agree with TRBD1. Germline assignment: CDR1 MNHNS and CDR2 SASEGT. This CDR3 has 13 residues. J gave up 7 bases and V 6 bases, and 8 bases lay outside the gene matches. The CDR3 protein is CASRDREPLEQYF. In nucleotides, the CDR3 is TGTGCCAGCAGGGACAGGGAGCCCTTAGAGCAGTACTTC.

The rearrangement joins TRBV15 to TRBJ1-5, with 8 bases identical to TRBD1. CDR1 and CDR2 (germline): LNHNV, YYDKDF (reference sequence). The CDR3 contains 15 residues. The junction had 11 bases not matched to a gene; V was cut back by 6 bases and J by 7 bases. DNA of the CDR3: TGTGCCACCAGTCCCGGGACAGGCCGGGGGCAGCCCCAGCATTTT. Residues: CATSPGTGRGQPQHF.